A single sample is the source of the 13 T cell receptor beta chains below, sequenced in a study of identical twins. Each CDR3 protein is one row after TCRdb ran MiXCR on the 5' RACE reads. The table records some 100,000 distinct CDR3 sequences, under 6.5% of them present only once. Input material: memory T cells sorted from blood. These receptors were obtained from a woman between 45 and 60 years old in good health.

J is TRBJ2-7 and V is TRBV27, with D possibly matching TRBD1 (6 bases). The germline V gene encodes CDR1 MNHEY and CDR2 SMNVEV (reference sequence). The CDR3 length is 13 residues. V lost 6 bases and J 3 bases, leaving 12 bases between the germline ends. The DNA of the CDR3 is TGTGCCAGCAGCCACACAGGGAACTACGAGCAGTACTTC. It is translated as CASSHTGNYEQYF.

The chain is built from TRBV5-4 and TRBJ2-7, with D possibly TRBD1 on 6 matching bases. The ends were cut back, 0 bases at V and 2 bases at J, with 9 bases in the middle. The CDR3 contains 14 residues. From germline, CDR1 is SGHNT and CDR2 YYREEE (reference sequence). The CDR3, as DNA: TGTGCCAGCAGCTTGGGGGACACCCCCTACGAGCAGTACTTC. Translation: CASSLGDTPYEQYF.

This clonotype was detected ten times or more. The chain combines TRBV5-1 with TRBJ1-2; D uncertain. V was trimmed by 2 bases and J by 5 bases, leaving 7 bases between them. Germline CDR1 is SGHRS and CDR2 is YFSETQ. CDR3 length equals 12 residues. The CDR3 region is CASSLSEYGYTF. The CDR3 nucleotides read TGCGCCAGCAGCTTATCAGAATATGGCTACACCTTC. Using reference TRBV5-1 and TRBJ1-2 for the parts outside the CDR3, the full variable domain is KAGVTQTPRYLIKTRGQQVTLSCSPISGHRSVSWYQQTPGQGLQFLFEYFSETQRNKGNFPGRFSGRQFSNSRSEMNVSTLELGDSALYLCASSLSEYGYTFGSGTRLTVV.

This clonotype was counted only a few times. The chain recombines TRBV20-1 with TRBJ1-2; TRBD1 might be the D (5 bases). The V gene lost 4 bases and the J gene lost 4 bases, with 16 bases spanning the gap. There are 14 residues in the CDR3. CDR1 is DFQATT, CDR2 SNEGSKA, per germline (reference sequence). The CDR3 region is CSAKFQGGSYGYTF. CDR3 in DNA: TGCAGTGCTAAATTCCAGGGAGGGTCCTATGGCTACACCTTC.

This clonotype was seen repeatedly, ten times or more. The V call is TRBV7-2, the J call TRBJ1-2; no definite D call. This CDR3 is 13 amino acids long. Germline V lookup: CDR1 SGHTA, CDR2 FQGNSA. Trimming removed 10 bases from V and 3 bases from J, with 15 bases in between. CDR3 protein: CATRRVSDYGYTF. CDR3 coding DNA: TGTGCCACACGACGCGTCTCTGACTATGGCTACACCTTC.

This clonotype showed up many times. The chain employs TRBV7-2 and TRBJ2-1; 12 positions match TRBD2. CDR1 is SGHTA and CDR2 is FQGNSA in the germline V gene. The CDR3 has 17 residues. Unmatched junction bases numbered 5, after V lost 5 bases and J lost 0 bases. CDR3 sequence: CASSPSGRGGSYNEQFF. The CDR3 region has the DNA TGTGCCAGCAGCCCTAGCGGGAGGGGGGGCTCCTACAATGAGCAGTTCTTC. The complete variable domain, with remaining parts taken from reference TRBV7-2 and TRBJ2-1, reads GAGVSQSPSNKVTEKGKDVELRCDPISGHTALYWYRQSLGQGLEFLIYFQGNSAPDKSGLPSDRFSAERTGGSVSTLTIQRTQQEDSAVYLCASSPSGRGGSYNEQFFGPGTRLTVL.

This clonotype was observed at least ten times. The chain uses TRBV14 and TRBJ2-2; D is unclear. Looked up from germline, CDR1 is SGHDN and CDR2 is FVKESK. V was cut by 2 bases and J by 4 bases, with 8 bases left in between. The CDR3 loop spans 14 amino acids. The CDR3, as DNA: TGTGCCAGCAGCCAACTTGACCTCACCGGGGAGCTGTTTTTT. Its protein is CASSQLDLTGELFF.

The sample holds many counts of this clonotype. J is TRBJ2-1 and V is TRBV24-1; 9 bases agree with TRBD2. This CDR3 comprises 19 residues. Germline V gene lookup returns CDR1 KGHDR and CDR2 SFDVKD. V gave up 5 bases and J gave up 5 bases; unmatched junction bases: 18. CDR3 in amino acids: CATSALTLAGGPRDNEQFF. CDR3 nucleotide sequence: TGTGCCACCAGTGCCCTCACCCTGGCGGGAGGGCCTCGGGACAATGAGCAGTTCTTC.

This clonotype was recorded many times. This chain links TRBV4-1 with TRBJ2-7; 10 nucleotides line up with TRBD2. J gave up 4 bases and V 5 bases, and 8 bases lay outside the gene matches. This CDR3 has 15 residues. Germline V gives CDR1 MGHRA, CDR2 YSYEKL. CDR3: CASSAFTSGVYEQYF. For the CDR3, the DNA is TGCGCCAGCAGCGCTTTCACTAGCGGGGTATACGAGCAGTACTTC.

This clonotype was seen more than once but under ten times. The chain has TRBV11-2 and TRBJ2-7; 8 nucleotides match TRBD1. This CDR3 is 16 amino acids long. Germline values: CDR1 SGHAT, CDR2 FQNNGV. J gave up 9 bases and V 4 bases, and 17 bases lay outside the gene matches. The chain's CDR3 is CASSWIRQGPENPQYF. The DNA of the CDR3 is TGTGCCAGCAGCTGGATACGACAGGGGCCGGAAAATCCGCAGTACTTC.

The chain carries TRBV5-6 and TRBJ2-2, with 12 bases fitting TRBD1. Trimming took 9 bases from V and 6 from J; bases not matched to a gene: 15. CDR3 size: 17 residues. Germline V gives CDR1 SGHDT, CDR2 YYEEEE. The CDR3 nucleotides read TGTGCCACCTACCGGGACAGGGGGCGTAGGAGGTCCGGGGAGCTGTTTTTT. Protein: CATYRDRGRRRSGELFF.

Written as DNA, the CDR3 is TGCAGTGCTAGTGCGGGGCTTAGGGAAGCTTTCTTT. Translation: CSASAGLREAFF. The J gene is TRBJ1-1, the V gene TRBV20-1; tentative D call: TRBD1 (5 bases). Germline V gene sequence: CDR1 DFQATT, CDR2 SNEGSKA (reference sequence). The V end lost 3 bases, the J end lost 8 bases, and 13 bases lay between the germline ends. This CDR3 comprises 12 residues.

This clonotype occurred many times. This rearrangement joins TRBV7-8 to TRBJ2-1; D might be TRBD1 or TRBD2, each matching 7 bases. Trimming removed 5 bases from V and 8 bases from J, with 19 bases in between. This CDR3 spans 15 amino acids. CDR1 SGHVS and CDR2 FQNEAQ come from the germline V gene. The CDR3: CASSPRPQGGYEQFF. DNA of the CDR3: TGTGCCAGCAGCCCTAGGCCGCAGGGGGGGTATGAGCAGTTCTTC.